This is a list of T cell receptor beta chains from one sample in a study of cytomegalovirus exposure and HLA in healthy donors. The repertoire was sequenced with immunoSEQ multiplex PCR; TCRdb's copy has only in-frame clones and lacks some. The ten most abundant clones cover around 1.2% of a sample with around 150,000 clones. Sequencing input: PBMCs. Receptor source: a woman aged 55-75 years in good health and CMV-seronegative. Both conserved end residues are trimmed from each CDR3. Each record gives: J gene, V gene, CDR3 protein.

J gene: TRBJ2-3; V gene: TRBV11-2; CDR3 protein: ASSLIRGSGTDTQY
J gene: TRBJ1-1; V gene: TRBV7-3; CDR3 protein: ASSLGQGNTEAF
J gene: TRBJ1-2; V gene: TRBV13; CDR3 protein: ASSLLGQGYGYT
J gene: TRBJ2-4; V gene: TRBV6-6; CDR3 protein: ATAHGLAGGGNIQY
J gene: TRBJ2-7; V gene: TRBV5-6; CDR3 protein: ASSQTGSYEQY
J gene: TRBJ2-5; V gene: TRBV18; CDR3 protein: ASSPNEGRGETQY
J gene: TRBJ1-2; V gene: TRBV7-3; CDR3 protein: ASSSRGGNYGYT
J gene: TRBJ1-2; V gene: TRBV7-8; CDR3 protein: ASSLGWGGGGYT
J gene: TRBJ1-2; V gene: TRBV7-9; CDR3 protein: ASSRTANYGYT
J gene: TRBJ2-1; V gene: TRBV5-1; CDR3 protein: ASSLLAEGDNEQF
J gene: TRBJ2-7; V gene: TRBV7-9; CDR3 protein: ASSTSYYEQY
J gene: TRBJ2-1; V gene: TRBV2; CDR3 protein: ASKTTSGSANEQF
J gene: TRBJ2-7; V gene: TRBV29-1; CDR3 protein: SVVPDRGDTYEQY
J gene: TRBJ1-1; V gene: TRBV6-5; CDR3 protein: ASSYELNTEAF
J gene: TRBJ2-4; V gene: TRBV7-2; CDR3 protein: ASSLATSTPQNIQY
J gene: TRBJ2-7; V gene: TRBV19; CDR3 protein: ASRQSSGYEQY
J gene: TRBJ2-7; V gene: TRBV7-9; CDR3 protein: ASSLRQGFYEQY
J gene: TRBJ1-1; V gene: TRBV11-1; CDR3 protein: ASSPDLGGGANTEAF
J gene: TRBJ1-1; V gene: TRBV5-1; CDR3 protein: ASSLGVRVNTEAF
J gene: TRBJ2-5; V gene: TRBV19; CDR3 protein: ASSMALPEGETQY
J gene: TRBJ1-1; V gene: TRBV6-1; CDR3 protein: ASSPTGMNTEAF
J gene: TRBJ1-1; V gene: TRBV5-1; CDR3 protein: ASSSQGIGTEAF
J gene: TRBJ1-6; V gene: TRBV15; CDR3 protein: ATRGTEYSPLH
J gene: TRBJ1-2; V gene: TRBV5-4; CDR3 protein: ASSTGQNYGYT
J gene: TRBJ2-3; V gene: TRBV29-1; CDR3 protein: SVLISSVDTQY
J gene: TRBJ2-1; V gene: TRBV6-5; CDR3 protein: ASSLLPRTRDEQF
J gene: TRBJ1-1; V gene: TRBV19; CDR3 protein: ASSIAQGARTEAF
J gene: TRBJ2-3; V gene: TRBV19; CDR3 protein: ASRLSGDTQY
J gene: TRBJ1-3; V gene: TRBV9; CDR3 protein: ASSTHLRGVAGNTIY
J gene: TRBJ2-1; V gene: TRBV19; CDR3 protein: ASSIGYGSSYNEQF
J gene: TRBJ2-7; V gene: TRBV18; CDR3 protein: ASSPGLTTYEQY
J gene: TRBJ1-2; V gene: TRBV10-3; CDR3 protein: AISERQGNGYT